The table lists the clone carrying this T cell receptor (beta chain) with many counts. TCRdb reanalysed the 5' RACE reads using MiXCR and keeps one entry per CDR3 protein. This table holds almost 65,000 distinct CDR3 sequences, about a fifth found once. These data are taken from a study of HIV-infected patients and healthy controls. With 4 bases removed from V and 5 bases from J, the gap between germline ends came to 10 bases. Germline CDR1 SGHVS, CDR2 FQNEAQ. The CDR3 is 13 residues long. Sequenced material: CD4+ T cells from blood. The chain links TRBV7-8 to TRBJ2-3, with a tentative D call TRBD1 (6 bases). This clonotype originated in a human donor in good health. CDR3 DNA: TGTGCCAGCAGCTCGAGAGGGGGAGATACGCAGTATTTT. Translation: CASSSRGGDTQYF.